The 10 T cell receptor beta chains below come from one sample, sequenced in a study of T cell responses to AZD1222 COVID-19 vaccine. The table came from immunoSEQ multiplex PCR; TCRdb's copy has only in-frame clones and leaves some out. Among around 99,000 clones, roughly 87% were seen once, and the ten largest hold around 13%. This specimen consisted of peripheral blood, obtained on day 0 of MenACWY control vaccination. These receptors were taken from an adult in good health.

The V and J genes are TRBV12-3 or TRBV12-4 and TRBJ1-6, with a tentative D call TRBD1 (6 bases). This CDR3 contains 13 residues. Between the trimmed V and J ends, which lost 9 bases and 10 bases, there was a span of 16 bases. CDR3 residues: CASQSGEGSPLHF. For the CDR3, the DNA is TGTGCCAGTCAGTCAGGGGAGGGCTCACCCCTCCACTTT.

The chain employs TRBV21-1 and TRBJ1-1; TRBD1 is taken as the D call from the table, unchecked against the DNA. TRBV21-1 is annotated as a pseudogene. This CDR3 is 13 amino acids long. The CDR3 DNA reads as TGTGCCTGCAGACAGGAATGGAGCACTGAAGCTTTCTTT. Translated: CACRQEWSTEAFF.

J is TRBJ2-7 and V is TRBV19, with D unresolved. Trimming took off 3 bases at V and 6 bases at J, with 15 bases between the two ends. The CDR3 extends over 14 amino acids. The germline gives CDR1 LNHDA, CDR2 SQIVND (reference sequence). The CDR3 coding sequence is TGTGCCAGTAGTATTACCATGGTATCGGGCGAGCAGTACTTC. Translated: CASSITMVSGEQYF.

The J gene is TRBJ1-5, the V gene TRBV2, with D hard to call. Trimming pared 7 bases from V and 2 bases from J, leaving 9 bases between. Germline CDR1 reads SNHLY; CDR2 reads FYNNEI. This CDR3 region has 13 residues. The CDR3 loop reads CASKRRGNQPQHF. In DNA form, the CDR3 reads TGTGCCAGCAAACGACGGGGCAATCAGCCCCAGCATTTT.

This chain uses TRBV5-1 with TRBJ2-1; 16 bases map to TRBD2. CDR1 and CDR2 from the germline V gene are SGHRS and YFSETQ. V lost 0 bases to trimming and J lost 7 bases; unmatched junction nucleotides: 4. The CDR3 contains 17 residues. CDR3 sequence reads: CASSLEGLAGGQNEQFF. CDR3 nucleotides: TGCGCCAGCAGCTTGGAGGGACTAGCGGGGGGGCAGAATGAGCAGTTCTTC.

The CDR3 loop is CASSARESKGYNEQFF. CDR3 DNA sequence: TGTGCCAGCAGCGCGCGGGAATCCAAGGGCTACAATGAGCAGTTCTTC. The V call is TRBV3-1 (or the pseudogene TRBV3-2), the J call TRBJ2-1; D might be TRBD2 (6 bases). Between the trimmed V and J ends, which lost 5 bases and 3 bases, there was a span of 17 bases. CDR1 and CDR2 (germline): LGHDT, YNNKEL (reference sequence). CDR3 length: 16 amino acids.

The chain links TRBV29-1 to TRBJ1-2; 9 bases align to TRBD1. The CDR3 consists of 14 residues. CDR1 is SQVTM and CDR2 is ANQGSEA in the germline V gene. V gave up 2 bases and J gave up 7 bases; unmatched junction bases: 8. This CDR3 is CSVETGTGNAGYTF. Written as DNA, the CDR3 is TGCAGCGTTGAAACCGGGACAGGGAACGCTGGCTACACCTTC.

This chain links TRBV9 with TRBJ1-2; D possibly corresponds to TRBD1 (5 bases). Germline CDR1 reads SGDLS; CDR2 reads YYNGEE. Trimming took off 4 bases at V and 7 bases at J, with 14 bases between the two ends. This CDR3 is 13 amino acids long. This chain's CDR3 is CASSRGAGSGYTF. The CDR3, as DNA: TGTGCCAGCAGCAGAGGCGCAGGGAGTGGCTACACCTTC.

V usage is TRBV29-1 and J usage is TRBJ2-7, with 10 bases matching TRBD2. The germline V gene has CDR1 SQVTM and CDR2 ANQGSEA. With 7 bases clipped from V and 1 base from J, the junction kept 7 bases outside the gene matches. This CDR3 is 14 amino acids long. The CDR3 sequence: CSASSGRLSYEQYF. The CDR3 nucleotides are TGCAGCGCCTCTAGCGGGAGACTGTCCTACGAGCAGTACTTC.

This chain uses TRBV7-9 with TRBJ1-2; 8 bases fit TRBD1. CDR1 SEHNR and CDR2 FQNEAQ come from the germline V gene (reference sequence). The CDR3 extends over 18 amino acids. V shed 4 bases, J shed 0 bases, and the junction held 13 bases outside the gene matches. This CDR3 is CASSYRPGQADTNYGYTF. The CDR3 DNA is TGTGCCAGCAGCTATCGTCCGGGACAGGCTGATACTAACTATGGCTACACCTTC. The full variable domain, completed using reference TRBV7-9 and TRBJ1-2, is DTGVSQNPRHKITKRGQNVTFRCDPISEHNRLYWYRQTLGQGPEFLTYFQNEAQLEKSRLLSDRFSAERPKGSFSTLEIQRTEQGDSAMYLCASSYRPGQADTNYGYTFGSGTRLTVV.